This section outlines one TCR beta chain sequence together with its context. Its antigen is not known. The CDR3 end is not reached by the read, which stops 3 residues before it; the germline J gene fills it in. This record belongs to a study of T cell clonality in common variable immunodeficiency. Whole-study findings and limits: Links between repertoire features and CVID complications were heterogeneity-limited. Shared TCRbeta clones were fewer between CVID subjects than controls. Reportedly, TCR beta sequences from common variable immunodeficiency showed fewer deletions and N-nucleotide insertions.

This table comes from immunoSEQ multiplex PCR, and its TCRdb copy is limited to in-frame clones, with some not included. In total the sample includes more than 30,000 clones, none of them seen once. The V end lost 5 bases, the J end lost 5 bases, and 6 bases lay between the germline ends. The CDR3 runs to 11 residues. The germline V gene has CDR1 SEHNR and CDR2 FQNEAQ (reference sequence). The sequence was collected from a human donor with common variable immunodeficiency. The chain carries TRBV7-9 and TRBJ2-5; D is ambiguous. Sequences were obtained from peripheral blood mononuclear cells. CDR3 residues: CASSLKETQYF. CDR3 bases read: TGTGCCAGCAGCCTAAAGGAGACC. Supplemented by reference TRBV7-9 and TRBJ2-5, the full variable domain reads DTGVSQNPRHKITKRGQNVTFRCDPISEHNRLYWYRQTLGQGPEFLTYFQNEAQLEKSRLLSDRFSAERPKGSFSTLEIQRTEQGDSAMYLCASSLKETQYFGPGTRLLVL.